These 18 T cell receptor beta chains came from one sample sequenced in a study of blood T cell repertoires in COVID-19. The data were produced by immunoSEQ multiplex PCR, yet TCRdb's version contains in-frame clones alone and is incomplete. The sample lists 130,000 or so clones, less than 85% seen once, with more than 10% in the top ten. Sequencing was performed on peripheral blood. These receptors were obtained from a woman aged 55 to 70 with acute or convalescent COVID-19.

This sequence joins TRBV7-9 and TRBJ1-5, with D unclear. CDR1 and CDR2 from the germline V gene are SEHNR and FQNEAQ (reference sequence). The CDR3 is 13 residues long. Trimming stripped 3 bases from V and 7 bases from J, with 10 bases between. The CDR3 sequence is CASSLEGRQPQHF. Here the CDR3 DNA reads TGTGCCAGCAGCTTGGAGGGTCGGCAGCCCCAGCATTTT. Full variable domain (outside the CDR3, taken from reference TRBV7-9 and TRBJ1-5): DTGVSQNPRHKITKRGQNVTFRCDPISEHNRLYWYRQTLGQGPEFLTYFQNEAQLEKSRLLSDRFSAERPKGSFSTLEIQRTEQGDSAMYLCASSLEGRQPQHFGDGTRLSIL.

This clone was seen once. The V call is TRBV27, the J call TRBJ1-2; 7 nucleotides match TRBD1. Trimming removed 8 bases from V and 8 bases from J; junction bases left unmatched: 8. The V gene's germline CDR1 is MNHEY and CDR2 SMNVEV (reference sequence). This CDR3 is 12 amino acids long. CDR3 protein: CASADRARGYTF. CDR3 nucleotides: TGTGCCAGCGCCGACAGGGCTCGAGGCTACACCTTC.

This clone was detected a few times. The V gene is TRBV6-4, the J gene TRBJ1-5; perhaps TRBD1 as D (5 bases). Germline values: CDR1 MRHNA, CDR2 SNTAGT. The CDR3 totals 15 residues. With 3 bases removed from V and 4 bases from J, the gap between germline ends came to 13 bases. The CDR3 is CASSEESGPNQPQHF. Here the CDR3 DNA reads TGTGCCAGCAGTGAGGAGTCAGGGCCTAATCAGCCCCAGCATTTT.

The V call is TRBV3-1 (or the pseudogene TRBV3-2), the J call TRBJ2-1; possible D gene TRBD2, 6 bases. Germline CDR1 LGHDT, CDR2 YNNKEL (reference sequence). The CDR3 contains 17 residues. Trimming took 1 base from V and 3 from J, leaving 16 bases between them. Written as DNA, the CDR3 is TGTGCCAGCAGCCAAGTTCGCGTTGTGGGAGGCTACAATGAGCAGTTCTTC. Its translation is CASSQVRVVGGYNEQFF.

This chain connects TRBV18 to TRBJ1-1; the match to TRBD1 covers 8 bases. CDR1 KGHSH and CDR2 LQKENI come from the germline V gene. The CDR3 contains 14 residues. The junction had 5 bases not matched to a gene; V was cut back by 5 bases and J by 3 bases. The CDR3 loop reads CASSIRQGHTEAFF. The CDR3 DNA is TGTGCCAGCTCAATTAGACAGGGGCACACTGAAGCTTTCTTT.

The chain employs TRBV19 and TRBJ2-2; D is perhaps TRBD1 (6 bases). The CDR3 contains 15 residues. Per germline, CDR1 LNHDA and CDR2 SQIVND (reference sequence). V lost 1 base, J lost 3 bases, and 9 bases lay in between. CDR3 residues: CASSIGTVYTGELFF. CDR3 nucleotide sequence: TGTGCCAGTAGTATAGGGACAGTTTACACCGGGGAGCTGTTTTTT.

The chain recombines TRBV5-4 with TRBJ2-2; 10 positions agree with TRBD1. V was pared by 4 bases and J by 8 bases, with 8 bases of the junction left unmatched. The germline gives CDR1 SGHNT, CDR2 YYREEE (reference sequence). The CDR3 is made up of 15 amino acids. CDR3 residues: CASSPDRGLGGELFF. DNA of the CDR3: TGTGCCAGCAGCCCAGACAGGGGGCTGGGAGGGGAGCTGTTTTTT.

The chain uses TRBV6-5 and TRBJ2-3; 9 bases agree with TRBD2. V gave up 4 bases and J gave up 7 bases; unmatched junction bases: 6. The germline CDR1 and CDR2 sequences are MNHEY and SVGAGI. CDR3 length: 14 residues. CDR3 sequence (DNA): TGTGCCAGCAGTTTCCGACTAGCGGACCATACGCAGTATTTT. As protein: CASSFRLADHTQYF.

The genes are TRBV5-4 and TRBJ1-6, with TRBD1 as a possible D gene (5 bases). Trimming took 3 bases from V and 10 from J, leaving 20 bases between them. CDR3 size: 16 residues. In germline, CDR1 is SGHNT, CDR2 YYREEE (reference sequence). The CDR3 DNA follows: TGTGCCAGCAGCTCAGCGGGGGAAGGGCCATACTCACCCCTCCACTTT. As protein: CASSSAGEGPYSPLHF.

This chain uses TRBV5-1 with TRBJ2-5, with 12 nucleotides matching TRBD2. The CDR3 covers 16 residues. CDR1 and CDR2 from the germline V gene are SGHRS and YFSETQ. The J segment lost 2 bases and the V segment lost 3 bases, leaving 5 bases of the junction unmatched. The CDR3 is CASSSLTSGGQETQYF. The CDR3 nucleotides are TGCGCCAGCAGCTCACTAACTAGCGGGGGGCAAGAGACCCAGTACTTC.

The rearrangement joins TRBV6-4 to TRBJ1-1; 11 nucleotides align to TRBD1. The V gene's germline CDR1 is MRHNA and CDR2 SNTAGT. V gave up 4 bases and J gave up 7 bases; unmatched junction bases: 5. The CDR3 totals 14 residues. The chain's CDR3 is CASSADRGLGEAFF. DNA for the CDR3: TGTGCCAGCAGTGCGGACAGGGGGCTGGGTGAAGCTTTCTTT.

V and J are TRBV5-4 and TRBJ1-1; TRBD1 matches 11 bases. The CDR3 consists of 15 residues. Germline trimming cut 5 bases from V and 7 bases from J; bases unmatched to any gene: 10. The V gene's germline CDR1 is SGHNT and CDR2 YYREEE (reference sequence). CDR3 bases: TGTGCCAGCAGGGATGATGGACAGGGGGCCGATGAAGCTTTCTTT. Protein: CASRDDGQGADEAFF.

This rearrangement joins TRBV12-3 or TRBV12-4 to TRBJ1-2; TRBD1 matches at 9 bases. This CDR3 contains 13 residues. With 6 bases clipped from V and 4 bases from J, the junction kept 3 bases outside the gene matches. The chain's CDR3 is CASRTGGLYGYTF. CDR3 bases: TGTGCCAGCAGGACAGGGGGTCTCTATGGCTACACCTTC.

This clone was observed a single time. The chain employs TRBV2 and TRBJ1-2; D is undetermined. V lost 1 base and J lost 0, with 3 bases in between. Germline loops: CDR1 SNHLY, CDR2 FYNNEI. CDR3 length: 13 amino acids. CDR3 loop: CASSEDTNYGYTF. CDR3 DNA: TGTGCCAGCAGTGAAGATACTAACTATGGCTACACCTTC.

V and J are TRBV2 and TRBJ1-2; 7 positions agree with TRBD1. CDR3 length equals 14 residues. Germline V gives CDR1 SNHLY, CDR2 FYNNEI. V lost 7 bases and J lost 4; bases outside the gene matches: 9. This CDR3 is CASIERQGGYGYTF. DNA for the CDR3: TGTGCCAGCATAGAAAGACAGGGAGGCTATGGCTACACCTTC.

CDR3 sequence reads: CASSLLGQGGLVDTQYF. The CDR3 region has the DNA TGCGCCAGCAGCCTACTAGGACAGGGAGGTTTGGTGGATACGCAGTATTTT. This rearrangement joins TRBV5-1 to TRBJ2-3; 8 bases map to TRBD1. Germline loops: CDR1 SGHRS, CDR2 YFSETQ. The CDR3 length is 17 residues. The ends lost 4 bases at V and 6 bases at J; junction bases unmatched: 16.

V gene TRBV19 combines with J gene TRBJ1-2, with 7 bases lining up with TRBD1. Per the germline V gene, CDR1 is LNHDA and CDR2 is SQIVND (reference sequence). V lost 4 bases and J lost 8; bases outside the gene matches: 13. The CDR3 extends over 15 amino acids. The CDR3 coding sequence is TGTGCCAGTAGTAACCGGGAACAGGGGTCTATAGGCTACACCTTC. Its protein product is CASSNREQGSIGYTF.

The chain joins TRBV2 to TRBJ2-1, with 11 bases lining up with TRBD2. Germline lookup yields CDR1 SNHLY and CDR2 FYNNEI. J gave up 5 bases and V 5 bases, and 5 bases lay outside the gene matches. There are 15 residues in the CDR3. CDR3 residues: CASSLPGLADNEQFF. As DNA, the CDR3 is TGTGCCAGCAGTTTACCGGGACTAGCGGACAATGAGCAGTTCTTC.